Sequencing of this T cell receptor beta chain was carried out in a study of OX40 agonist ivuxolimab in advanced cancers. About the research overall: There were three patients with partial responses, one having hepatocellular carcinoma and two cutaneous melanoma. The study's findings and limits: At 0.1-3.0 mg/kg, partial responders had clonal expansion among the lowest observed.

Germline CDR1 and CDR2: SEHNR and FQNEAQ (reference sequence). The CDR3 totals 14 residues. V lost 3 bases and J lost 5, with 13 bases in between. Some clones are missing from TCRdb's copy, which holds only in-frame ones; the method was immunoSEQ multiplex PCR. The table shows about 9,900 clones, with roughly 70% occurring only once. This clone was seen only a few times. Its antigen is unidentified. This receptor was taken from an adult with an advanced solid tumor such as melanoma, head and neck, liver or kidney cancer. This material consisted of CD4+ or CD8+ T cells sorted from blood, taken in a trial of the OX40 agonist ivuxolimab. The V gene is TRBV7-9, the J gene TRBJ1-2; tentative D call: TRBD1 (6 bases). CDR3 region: CASSFQGQGYGYTF. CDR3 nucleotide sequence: TGTGCCAGCAGCTTTCAGGGGCAGGGATATGGCTACACCTTC.